These 15 T cell receptor beta chains were all obtained from the same sample, sequenced in a study of T cell repertoires in cytomegalovirus infection. TCRdb reanalysed the reads using MiXCR and keeps one entry per CDR3 protein. This repertoire shows 400,000 or so distinct CDR3 sequences, roughly a third found once; its top ten account for about 13%. The sequenced sample consisted of PBMCs. These receptor sequences come from a human donor in good health (CMV status not recorded). Some clones in this sample may be carry-over from other donors' samples.

The chain uses TRBV6-6 and TRBJ1-4; D remains unclear. Trimming left V 5 bases short and J 3 bases short, with 13 bases between. The germline gives CDR1 MNHNY, CDR2 SVGAGI (reference sequence). The CDR3 loop spans 15 amino acids. DNA for the CDR3: TGTGCCAGCAGTGTAGCTGAGGGCTCTAATGAAAAACTGTTTTTT. It encodes CASSVAEGSNEKLFF.

This clonotype was observed a handful of times. The chain carries TRBV25-1 and TRBJ2-1; TRBD2 aligns across 8 bases. CDR3 length: 15 amino acids. V lost 3 bases and J lost 5; bases outside the gene matches: 6. Germline V gives CDR1 MGHDK, CDR2 SYGVNS. The CDR3 loop reads CASSEVGGADNEQFF. In DNA, the CDR3 is TGTGCCAGCAGTGAGGTCGGGGGGGCCGACAATGAGCAGTTCTTC.

The chain joins TRBV19 to TRBJ2-3; perhaps TRBD1 as D (6 bases). CDR3 length equals 15 residues. Germline V gives CDR1 LNHDA, CDR2 SQIVND (reference sequence). Trimming removed 10 bases at V and 0 bases at J, with 17 bases between. For the CDR3, the DNA is TGTGCCACTTTGGGGACACCTGGTAGCACAGATACGCAGTATTTT. It codes for CATLGTPGSTDTQYF.

This clonotype has just one count. V is TRBV7-9 and J is TRBJ1-4, with D uncertain. Germline CDR1 reads SEHNR; CDR2 reads FQNEAQ (reference sequence). Trimming took off 2 bases at V and 8 bases at J, with 12 bases between the two ends. The CDR3 spans 14 residues. In DNA, the CDR3 is TGTGCCAGCAGCTTACGAAGCGATATGGAAAAACTGTTTTTT. This translates into CASSLRSDMEKLFF.

In DNA, the CDR3 is TGTGCCAGCAGCGTTTCAGAGACCCAGTACTTC. Amino acid sequence: CASSVSETQYF. V is TRBV2 and J is TRBJ2-5; no definite D call. This CDR3 spans 11 amino acids. V was pared by 6 bases and J by 4 bases, with 6 bases between. Germline V gene sequence: CDR1 SNHLY, CDR2 FYNNEI.

The rearrangement uses TRBV19 and TRBJ1-2; D gene uncertain. The CDR3 has 14 amino acids. The V end was cut by 2 bases, the J end by 1 base, with 8 bases between. Germline lookup yields CDR1 LNHDA and CDR2 SQIVND (reference sequence). CDR3 bases: TGTGCCAGTAGTATACTGGGTGTTAACTATGGCTACACCTTC. It codes for CASSILGVNYGYTF.

The chain uses TRBV11-2 and TRBJ2-3; 8 nucleotides match TRBD2. The germline gives CDR1 SGHAT, CDR2 FQNNGV. V trimming: 6 bases; J trimming: 2 bases; junction bases outside the gene matches: 16. The CDR3 length is 18 residues. CDR3 bases: TGTGCCAGCAGTCCAGAGGGTAGAGCGGGGGTCCCCACAGATACGCAGTATTTT. As protein: CASSPEGRAGVPTDTQYF.

The V call is TRBV7-9, the J call TRBJ1-2; D not certain. Trimming took off 6 bases at V and 4 bases at J, with 6 bases between the two ends. This CDR3 region has 11 residues. In germline, CDR1 is SEHNR, CDR2 FQNEAQ (reference sequence). The DNA of the CDR3 is TGTGCCAGCAGGGTCGGCTATGGCTACACCTTC. Amino acids: CASRVGYGYTF.

The J gene is TRBJ1-6, the V gene TRBV27, with D unresolved. The length of the CDR3 is 12 residues. Germline CDR1 reads MNHEY; CDR2 reads SMNVEV (reference sequence). Trimming shortened V by 5 bases and J by 10 bases, and 9 bases separated the two germline ends. The CDR3 region is CASSPSFSPLHF. The CDR3 region has the DNA TGTGCCAGCAGTCCCTCTTTCTCACCCCTCCACTTT.

J is TRBJ2-7 and V is TRBV4-3, with TRBD1 matching 9 bases. This CDR3 is 15 amino acids long. V shed 1 base and J 5 bases; nucleotides not matched to a gene: 6. The germline V gene encodes CDR1 LGHNA and CDR2 YSLEER. The DNA of the CDR3 is TGCGCCAGCAGCCAAGGGGGGGGACAGGGTCACGAGCAGTACTTC. Protein sequence: CASSQGGGQGHEQYF.

This clonotype was recorded a few times. The rearrangement uses TRBV4-3 and TRBJ2-7; D is possibly TRBD1 (6 bases). This CDR3 is built from 15 residues. Trimming left V 3 bases short and J 4 bases short, with 16 bases between. CDR1 LGHNA and CDR2 YSLEER come from the germline V gene. The CDR3 bases are TGCGCCAGCAGCCATGGTGCTAGCCAGGGGTACGAGCAGTACTTC. This translates into CASSHGASQGYEQYF.

This clonotype was seen a few times. This chain links TRBV5-1 with TRBJ1-1; a weak D match, TRBD1 (5 bases). The CDR3 contains 15 residues. V was pared by 3 bases and J by 4 bases, with 16 bases between. The V gene's germline CDR1 is SGHRS and CDR2 YFSETQ. CDR3 nucleotides: TGCGCCAGCAGCTCCCAGAGTTCAGGGAGCACTGAAGCTTTCTTT. It yields the protein CASSSQSSGSTEAFF.

V usage is TRBV30 and J usage is TRBJ1-1; D gene unclear. The germline gives CDR1 GTSNPN, CDR2 SVGIG (reference sequence). The CDR3 runs to 13 residues. V was clipped by 4 bases and J by 3 bases, with 12 bases between them. This CDR3 reads CAWIGGSHTEAFF. Here the CDR3 DNA reads TGTGCCTGGATTGGAGGCTCCCACACTGAAGCTTTCTTT.

This CDR3 is CASRAPRSPSYNEQFF. CDR3 sequence (DNA): TGTGCCAGTAGAGCCCCGCGTTCTCCCTCCTACAATGAGCAGTTCTTC. The chain links TRBV19 to TRBJ2-1; D remains ambiguous. V was shortened by 6 bases and J by 0 bases, with 15 bases between the two germline ends. Germline V gene sequence: CDR1 LNHDA, CDR2 SQIVND (reference sequence). The CDR3 totals 16 residues.

The CDR3 region has the DNA TGTGCCAGCAGCTCGTACGGACACCGCTCTGGAAACACCATATATTTT. It yields the protein CASSSYGHRSGNTIYF. This chain joins TRBV7-9 and TRBJ1-3; a possible D gene is TRBD1 (5 bases). There are 16 residues in the CDR3. Trimming removed 4 bases at V and 0 bases at J, with 13 bases between. Germline lookup yields CDR1 SEHNR and CDR2 FQNEAQ (reference sequence).